A single sample is the source of the 31 T cell receptor beta chains below, sequenced in a study of beta chain features in type 1 diabetes listed by TCRdb under 2018. No antigen has been identified for these receptors. General findings and caveats noted by the study authors: Type 1 diabetes patients showed a moderate but significant shortening of TCRB CDR3 length in all four CD4+ subsets.

The library relied on the immunoSEQ multiplex PCR assay. The entire isolated RNA was reverse transcribed using the High Capacity cDNA Reverse Transcription Kit, and thus expressed TCRB transcripts were sequenced. Imported from immuneACCESS, the table was reduced by TCRdb to in-frame sequences with V and J called. These copies leave out some clones; in studies compared against another copy, an unresolved V gene accounts for under half, and the cause of the remainder is not known. The sample table lists a few hundred thousand clones, roughly an eighth of them with a count of one. The top ten clonotypes cover approximately 0.01% of the sample. Sequenced input: naive CD4+ T cells from blood. The cell subset or site label, read with the paper, signifies: true naive CD4+ T cells. These receptors were taken from a young woman with type 1 diabetes.

The chain recombines TRBV9 with TRBJ2-3; 8 bases are shared with TRBD2. This CDR3 comprises 16 residues. J was trimmed by 4 bases and V by 4 bases; bases with no gene match: 11. Germline assignment: CDR1 SGDLS and CDR2 YYNGEE. Here the CDR3 reads CASSRGRMGGPDTQYF. CDR3 nucleotides: TGTGCCAGCAGCCGCGGGAGGATGGGGGGGCCAGATACGCAGTATTTT.

To note about this clone: The same CDR3 is also encoded by other DNA sequences in this sample. This chain connects TRBV5-1 to TRBJ2-5; 11 positions agree with TRBD2. This CDR3 spans 16 amino acids. The germline V gene encodes CDR1 SGHRS and CDR2 YFSETQ. The V and J ends lost 0 bases and 2 bases, in that order; junction bases with no gene match: 3. The DNA for the CDR3 is TGCGCCAGCAGCTTGGCCCTAGCGGGAGGACAAGAGACCCAGTACTTC. Its protein product is CASSLALAGGQETQYF.

There are a few counts of this clone. The CDR3 spells CASSVDSYYGYTF. CDR3 in DNA: TGTGCCAGCAGCGTAGACAGCTACTATGGCTACACCTTC. The V and J genes are TRBV9 and TRBJ1-2, with D unresolved. The CDR3 totals 13 residues. Germline V CDR1 and CDR2: SGDLS, YYNGEE. V shed 0 bases and J shed 3 bases, with 6 bases lying between them.

The V gene is TRBV27, the J gene TRBJ2-3; 7 nucleotides line up with TRBD2. V was clipped by 4 bases and J by 4 bases; unmatched bases: 5. CDR1 MNHEY and CDR2 SMNVEV come from the germline V gene (reference sequence). The CDR3 contains 14 residues. The CDR3 DNA sequence: TGTGCCAGCAGTTCCAGACTAGCATCAGATACGCAGTATTTT. This sequence encodes CASSSRLASDTQYF.

The CDR3 loop reads CAISGMENDEAFF. CDR3 nucleotides: TGTGCCATCAGTGGCATGGAGAATGATGAAGCTTTCTTT. The rearrangement joins TRBV10-3 to TRBJ1-1; D is undetermined. With 4 bases removed from V and 7 bases from J, the gap between germline ends came to 13 bases. In germline, CDR1 is ENHRY, CDR2 SYGVKD. The CDR3 is made up of 13 amino acids.

This sequence joins TRBV16 and TRBJ2-5; D might be TRBD1 (6 bases). The length of the CDR3 is 13 residues. Trimming stripped 3 bases from V and 4 bases from J, with 9 bases between. CDR1 and CDR2 from the germline V gene are KGHSY and FQNENV. Here the CDR3 DNA reads TGTGCCAGCAGCCAGCCAGGGGCAGAGACCCAGTACTTC. Translating it yields CASSQPGAETQYF.

V gene TRBV28 combines with J gene TRBJ2-1, with D uncertain. Germline V gene sequence: CDR1 MDHEN, CDR2 SYDVKM. The CDR3 contains 13 residues. V lost 4 bases to trimming and J lost 11 bases, with 15 bases between them. The CDR3 sequence is CASSSTIEVKQFF. The DNA of the CDR3 is TGTGCCAGCAGTTCCACCATAGAGGTCAAGCAGTTCTTC.

The chain joins TRBV30 to TRBJ1-1; D gene uncertain. The V end was cut by 0 bases, the J end by 0 bases, with 8 bases between. Germline lookup yields CDR1 GTSNPN and CDR2 SVGIG (reference sequence). The CDR3 runs 14 residues. CDR3 DNA: TGTGCCTGGAGTGTCGTGACTATGAACACTGAAGCTTTCTTT. This sequence encodes CAWSVVTMNTEAFF.

The chain joins TRBV5-1 to TRBJ2-4, with TRBD1 matching 8 bases. The CDR3 totals 14 residues. Trimming removed 7 bases from V and 8 bases from J; junction bases left unmatched: 11. The germline V gene encodes CDR1 SGHRS and CDR2 YFSETQ. CDR3 bases: TGCGCCAGCTCCCTGACAGGGGCTGGGGACATTCAGTACTTC. It yields the protein CASSLTGAGDIQYF.

This rearrangement joins TRBV6-5 to TRBJ2-1; D is possibly TRBD2 (5 bases). The germline V gene encodes CDR1 MNHEY and CDR2 SVGAGI. The CDR3 extends over 15 amino acids. The V end lost 6 bases, the J end lost 0 bases, and 12 bases lay between the germline ends. The DNA for the CDR3 is TGTGCCAGCAGCCCAACTGGGAGCTCCTACAATGAGCAGTTCTTC. This translates into CASSPTGSSYNEQFF.

J is TRBJ2-7 and V is TRBV13; unclear D gene. CDR1 is PRHDT, CDR2 FYEKMQ, per germline (reference sequence). V lost 5 bases and J lost 0, with 5 bases in between. CDR3 length equals 12 residues. The CDR3 DNA follows: TGTGCCAGCAGCCGGAGCTCCTACGAGCAGTACTTC. This sequence encodes CASSRSSYEQYF.

The rearrangement joins TRBV2 to TRBJ1-5; 7 bases match TRBD1. Germline V CDR1 and CDR2: SNHLY, FYNNEI. CDR3 length equals 16 residues. Germline trimming cut 5 bases from V and 3 bases from J; bases unmatched to any gene: 10. The CDR3 DNA follows: TGTGCCAGCAGTCTCCGGACAGGCCCATCCAATCAGCCCCAGCATTTT. Encoded protein: CASSLRTGPSNQPQHF.

The rearrangement uses TRBV5-1 and TRBJ2-7; 8 nucleotides align to TRBD1. The length of the CDR3 is 15 residues. V dropped 4 bases and J dropped 2; count of bases not matched to a gene: 8. Germline V gene sequence: CDR1 SGHRS, CDR2 YFSETQ. In DNA form, the CDR3 reads TGCGCCAGCAGCAGTTGGACAGGGCCAGCCTACGAGCAGTACTTC. Its protein is CASSSWTGPAYEQYF.

This chain joins TRBV9 and TRBJ1-1; 7 bases agree with TRBD1. Per germline, CDR1 SGDLS and CDR2 YYNGEE. The CDR3 is 12 residues long. J lost 6 bases, V lost 7 bases, and 6 bases had no gene match. The CDR3: CASRGDSAEAFF. DNA of the CDR3: TGTGCCAGCCGCGGGGACAGCGCTGAAGCTTTCTTT. Using reference TRBV9 and TRBJ1-1 for the parts outside the CDR3, the full variable domain is DSGVTQTPKHLITATGQRVTLRCSPRSGDLSVYWYQQSLDQGLQFLIQYYNGEERAKGNILERFSAQQFPDLHSELNLSSLELGDSALYFCASRGDSAEAFFGQGTRLTVV.

This clone was counted a few times. V is TRBV25-1 and J is TRBJ2-3, with 10 bases matching TRBD2. With 5 bases clipped from V and 10 bases from J, the junction kept 6 bases outside the gene matches. The CDR3 is 13 amino acids. Germline CDR1 and CDR2: MGHDK and SYGVNS. The CDR3 loop is CASSPSGGPSQYF. As DNA, the CDR3 is TGTGCCAGCAGTCCTAGCGGGGGCCCGTCGCAGTATTTT.

This clone has a single count. The genes are TRBV7-2 and TRBJ1-5; TRBD1 might be the D (6 bases). V was shortened by 4 bases and J by 7 bases, with 11 bases between the two germline ends. Germline loops: CDR1 SGHTA, CDR2 FQGNSA. CDR3 size: 13 residues. The CDR3 bases are TGTGCCAGCAGCTCAGGGGAGTGGCAGCCCCAGCATTTT. It yields the protein CASSSGEWQPQHF.

A few counts support this clone. The chain uses TRBV7-9 and TRBJ2-7, with D unclear. There are 14 residues in the CDR3. CDR1 is SEHNR, CDR2 FQNEAQ, per germline (reference sequence). Trimming shortened V by 2 bases and J by 6 bases, and 14 bases separated the two germline ends. The CDR3 reads CASSLTELSSEQYF. The CDR3 bases are TGTGCCAGCAGCTTAACTGAGCTATCAAGCGAGCAGTACTTC.

The V and J genes are TRBV7-3 and TRBJ2-1; 11 nucleotides match TRBD2. CDR3 size: 16 residues. V trimming: 5 bases; J trimming: 2 bases; junction bases outside the gene matches: 5. The germline V gene encodes CDR1 SGHTA and CDR2 FQGTGA. The CDR3 is CASSLLAGGAYNEQFF. For the CDR3, the DNA is TGTGCCAGCAGCCTTTTAGCGGGAGGGGCCTACAATGAGCAGTTCTTC.

As regards this clone: Other nucleotide sequences from this sample produce the same CDR3. This rearrangement joins TRBV11-2 to TRBJ1-1; D gene uncertain. The germline CDR1 and CDR2 sequences are SGHAT and FQNNGV. CDR3 length: 11 amino acids. V lost 5 bases and J lost 6, with 7 bases in between. The CDR3 DNA reads as TGTGCCAGCAGCCCGAGGTCTGAAGCTTTCTTT. This codes for CASSPRSEAFF.

The rearrangement links TRBV7-2 to TRBJ1-5, with D unclear. This CDR3 is built from 15 residues. Germline CDR1 SGHTA, CDR2 FQGNSA. V dropped 5 bases and J dropped 0 bases, with 11 bases sitting between them. The CDR3 DNA follows: TGTGCCAGCAGCCAGCGGGGAAATAGCAATCAGCCCCAGCATTTT. Residues: CASSQRGNSNQPQHF.

This clone has more than one count but fewer than ten. CDR3 loop: CASSFRQGGPDTQYF. The CDR3 bases are TGTGCCAGCAGCTTCCGACAGGGCGGGCCAGATACGCAGTATTTT. The chain has TRBV9 and TRBJ2-3; TRBD1 aligns across 7 bases. Germline V gene data show CDR1 as SGDLS and CDR2 as YYNGEE. V lost 4 bases and J lost 4; bases outside the gene matches: 9. The CDR3 totals 15 residues.

This clone has a handful of counts. This sequence joins TRBV5-4 and TRBJ2-3; 7 positions agree with TRBD2. The CDR3 has 17 amino acids. CDR1 and CDR2 from the germline V gene are SGHNT and YYREEE (reference sequence). V dropped 4 bases and J dropped 1; count of bases not matched to a gene: 12. The CDR3 DNA follows: TGTGCCAGCAGCCCAACACCTAGCGGTCAAGGCACAGATACGCAGTATTTT. Translation: CASSPTPSGQGTDTQYF.

The V call is TRBV30, the J call TRBJ2-2; 7 nucleotides agree with TRBD2. The CDR3 spans 13 residues. Looked up from germline, CDR1 is GTSNPN and CDR2 is SVGIG (reference sequence). Trimming took 4 bases from V and 5 from J; bases not matched to a gene: 4. The CDR3 reads CAWIVGGTGELFF. In DNA form, the CDR3 reads TGTGCCTGGATCGTGGGGGGGACCGGGGAGCTGTTTTTT.

This clone was detected a few times. The sample contains more than one DNA sequence encoding this CDR3. This chain links TRBV9 with TRBJ2-7; 7 nucleotides match TRBD1. V lost 0 bases to trimming and J lost 4 bases; unmatched junction nucleotides: 4. CDR3 size: 14 residues. Germline lookup yields CDR1 SGDLS and CDR2 YYNGEE. CDR3 in DNA: TGTGCCAGCAGCGTAGGTCAGGGGGAATACGAGCAGTACTTC. Its translation: CASSVGQGEYEQYF.

The chain uses TRBV19 and TRBJ1-1; D not resolved. Germline loops: CDR1 LNHDA, CDR2 SQIVND (reference sequence). V lost 3 bases, J lost 5 bases, and 10 bases lay in between. This CDR3 has 13 amino acids. The CDR3 loop is CASSIQLRTEAFF. The DNA of the CDR3 is TGTGCCAGTAGTATTCAGTTGCGGACTGAAGCTTTCTTT.

This clone has a handful of counts. V gene TRBV4-2 combines with J gene TRBJ2-3; 11 bases map to TRBD2. V lost 4 bases and J lost 8; bases outside the gene matches: 11. The V gene's germline CDR1 is LGHNA and CDR2 YNFKEQ. CDR3 length: 16 amino acids. CDR3 DNA: TGTGCCAGCAGCCGCGATTTAGCGGGAGGGCCCGGTACGCAGTATTTT. Protein sequence: CASSRDLAGGPGTQYF.

The chain employs TRBV5-4 and TRBJ2-7; D is possibly TRBD2 (6 bases). This CDR3 has 14 residues. Germline loops: CDR1 SGHNT, CDR2 YYREEE (reference sequence). V shed 0 bases and J shed 3 bases, with 10 bases lying between them. CDR3 nucleotide sequence: TGTGCCAGCAGCTTGGAGACTAGGAACTACGAGCAGTACTTC. It yields the protein CASSLETRNYEQYF.

This clone was observed a handful of times. V usage is TRBV5-8 and J usage is TRBJ2-5, with D possibly matching TRBD2 (5 bases). Trimming shortened V by 0 bases and J by 2 bases, and 8 bases separated the two germline ends. This CDR3 spans 14 amino acids. CDR1 and CDR2 (germline): SGHTS, YDEGEE. The DNA of the CDR3 is TGTGCCAGCAGCTTGGCCGGGATTCAAGAGACCCAGTACTTC. Amino acid sequence: CASSLAGIQETQYF.

In the case of this clone: This same CDR3 is encoded by further DNA sequences in the sample. The chain joins TRBV9 to TRBJ2-5; TRBD2 is a possible D gene (7 bases). Germline CDR1 is SGDLS and CDR2 is YYNGEE. This CDR3 region has 14 residues. V lost 0 bases and J lost 4, with 10 bases in between. The chain's CDR3 is CASSVGGGRETQYF. The CDR3 DNA reads TGTGCCAGCAGCGTAGGGGGGGGCAGAGAGACCCAGTACTTC.

The CDR3 loop reads CASKGTVGTEKLFF. CDR3 bases: TGTGCCAGCAAAGGGACAGTAGGTACTGAAAAACTGTTTTTT. This chain connects TRBV7-9 to TRBJ1-4; 7 positions match TRBD1. Germline assignment: CDR1 SEHNR and CDR2 FQNEAQ (reference sequence). The CDR3 totals 14 residues. The V and J ends lost 7 bases and 7 bases, in that order; junction bases with no gene match: 9.

This clone came up a few times. The chain uses TRBV18 and TRBJ1-4, with D possibly TRBD1 on 5 matching bases. Germline lookup yields CDR1 KGHSH and CDR2 LQKENI. Trimming cost V 2 bases and J 8 bases, with 9 bases left between them. The CDR3 runs to 13 residues. CDR3 DNA: TGTGCCAGCTCACCAGCGCGGGACGAAAAACTGTTTTTT. Translated, it gives CASSPARDEKLFF.